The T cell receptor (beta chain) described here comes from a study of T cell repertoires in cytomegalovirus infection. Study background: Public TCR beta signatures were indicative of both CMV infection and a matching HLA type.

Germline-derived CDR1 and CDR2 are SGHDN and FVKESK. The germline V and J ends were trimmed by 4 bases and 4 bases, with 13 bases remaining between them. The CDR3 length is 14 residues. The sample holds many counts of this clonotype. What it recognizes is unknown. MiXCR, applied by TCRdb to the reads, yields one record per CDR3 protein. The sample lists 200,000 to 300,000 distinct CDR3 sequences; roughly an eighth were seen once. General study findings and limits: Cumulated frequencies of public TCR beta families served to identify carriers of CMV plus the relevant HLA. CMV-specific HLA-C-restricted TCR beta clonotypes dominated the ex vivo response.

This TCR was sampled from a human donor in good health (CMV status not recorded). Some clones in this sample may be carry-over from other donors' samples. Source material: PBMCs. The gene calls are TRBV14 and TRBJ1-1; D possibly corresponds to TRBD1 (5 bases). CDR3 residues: CASSRGLLGTEAFF. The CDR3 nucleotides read TGTGCCAGCAGCCGGGGACTTTTAGGCACTGAAGCTTTCTTT.